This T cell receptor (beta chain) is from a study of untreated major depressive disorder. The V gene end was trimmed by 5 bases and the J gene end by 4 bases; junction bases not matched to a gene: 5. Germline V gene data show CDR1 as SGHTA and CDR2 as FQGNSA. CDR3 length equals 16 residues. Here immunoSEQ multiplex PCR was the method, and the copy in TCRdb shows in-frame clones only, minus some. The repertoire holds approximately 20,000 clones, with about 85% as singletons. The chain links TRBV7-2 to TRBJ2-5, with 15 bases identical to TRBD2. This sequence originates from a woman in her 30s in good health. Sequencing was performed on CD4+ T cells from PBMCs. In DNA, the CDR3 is TGTGCCAGCAGCCAGGGGGGACTAGCGGGAGGAGAGACCCAGTACTTC. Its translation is CASSQGGLAGGETQYF.